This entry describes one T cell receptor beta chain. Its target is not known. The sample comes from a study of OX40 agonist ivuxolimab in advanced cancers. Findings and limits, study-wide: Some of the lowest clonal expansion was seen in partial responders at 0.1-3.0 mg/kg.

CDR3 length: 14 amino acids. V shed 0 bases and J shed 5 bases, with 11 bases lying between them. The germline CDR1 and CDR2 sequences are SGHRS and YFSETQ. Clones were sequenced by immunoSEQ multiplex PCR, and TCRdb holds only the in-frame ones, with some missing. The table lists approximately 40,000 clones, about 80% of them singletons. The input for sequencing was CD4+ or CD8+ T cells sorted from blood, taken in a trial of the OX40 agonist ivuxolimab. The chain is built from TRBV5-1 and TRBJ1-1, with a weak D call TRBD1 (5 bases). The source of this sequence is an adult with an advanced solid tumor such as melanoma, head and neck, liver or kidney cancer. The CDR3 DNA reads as TGCGCCAGCAGCTTGGATAGGGGTTGGACTGAAGCTTTCTTT. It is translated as CASSLDRGWTEAFF.